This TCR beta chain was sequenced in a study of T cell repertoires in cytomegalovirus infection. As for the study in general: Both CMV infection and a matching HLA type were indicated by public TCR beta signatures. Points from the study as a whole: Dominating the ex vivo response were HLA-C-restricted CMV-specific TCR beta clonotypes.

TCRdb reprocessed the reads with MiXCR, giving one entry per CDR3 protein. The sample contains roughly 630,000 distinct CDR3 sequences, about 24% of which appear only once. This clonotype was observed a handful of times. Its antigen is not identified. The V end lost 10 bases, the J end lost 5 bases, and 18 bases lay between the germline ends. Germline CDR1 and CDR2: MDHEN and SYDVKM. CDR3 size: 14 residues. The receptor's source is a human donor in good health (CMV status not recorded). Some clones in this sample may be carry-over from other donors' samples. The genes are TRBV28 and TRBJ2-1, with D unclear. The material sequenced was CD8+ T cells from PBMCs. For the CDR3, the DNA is TGTGCCACCCAGGACCCTTCCGGCAACAATGAGCAGTTCTTC. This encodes CATQDPSGNNEQFF. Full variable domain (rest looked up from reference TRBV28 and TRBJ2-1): DVKVTQSSRYLVKRTGEKVFLECVQDMDHENMFWYRQDPGLGLRLIYFSYDVKMKEKGDIPEGYSVSREKKERFSLILESASTNQTSMYLCATQDPSGNNEQFFGPGTRLTVL.